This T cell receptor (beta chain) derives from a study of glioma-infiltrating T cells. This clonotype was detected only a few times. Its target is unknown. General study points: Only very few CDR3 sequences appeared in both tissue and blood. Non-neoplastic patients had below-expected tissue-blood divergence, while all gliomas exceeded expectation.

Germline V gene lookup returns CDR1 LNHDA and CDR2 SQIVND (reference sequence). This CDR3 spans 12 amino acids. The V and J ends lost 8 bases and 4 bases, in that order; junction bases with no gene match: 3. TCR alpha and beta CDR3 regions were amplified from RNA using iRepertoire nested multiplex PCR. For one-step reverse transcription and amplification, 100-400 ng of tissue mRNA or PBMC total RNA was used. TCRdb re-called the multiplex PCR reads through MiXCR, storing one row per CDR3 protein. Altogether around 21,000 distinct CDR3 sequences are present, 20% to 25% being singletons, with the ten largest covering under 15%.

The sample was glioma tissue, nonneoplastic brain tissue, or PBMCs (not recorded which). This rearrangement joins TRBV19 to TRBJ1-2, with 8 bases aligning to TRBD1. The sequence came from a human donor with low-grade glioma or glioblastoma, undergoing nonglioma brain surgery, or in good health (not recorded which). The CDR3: CASGQGAYGYTF. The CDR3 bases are TGTGCCAGTGGACAGGGAGCCTATGGCTACACCTTC. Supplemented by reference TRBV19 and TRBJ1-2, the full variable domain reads DGGITQSPKYLFRKEGQNVTLSCEQNLNHDAMYWYRQDPGQGLRLIYYSQIVNDFQKGDIAEGYSVSREKKESFPLTVTSAQKNPTAFYLCASGQGAYGYTFGSGTRLTVV.